This paragraph covers one T cell receptor (beta chain) sequence. Its antigen specificity is not known. Nothing much larger sits one base from this clone, and base qualities are not available. V and J are trimmed by 2 bases and 5 bases, and the gene matches miss 13 bases of the junction. Inclusive of the bounding cysteine and phenylalanine, the CDR3 is 17 residues long. The kept DNA is CDR3 alone, 51 bases in frame from the first base. As encoded in the germline V gene, CDR1 is MGHRA while CDR2 is YSYEKL. This sample stems from a study of shared clonotypes between healthy human individuals (dated by TCRdb to the early 2020s). Study-wide context: The cohort included three men and a couple of women between 18 and 49 years of age. Libraries were prepared and TCR repertoires were sequenced by different laboratories using diverse techniques, in order to increase sequencing depth and limit assay-specific biases. The study deeply sequenced blood TCR repertoires of about 5 healthy adults to estimate repertoire size and the extent of clonotype sharing between individuals. Between about 0.8 and 8.9 billion PBMCs per donor were obtained by leukapheresis. Per donor, three plates each were used for CD4 naive and CD4 memory, two for CD8 naive, and one for CD8 memory.

Study-wide findings and limitations: Pairwise subsampling indicated that sequencing depth was expected to affect the degree of clonotype sharing among donors. Sharing across a handful of donors was observed for around 5% of naive CD4, over 3% of naive CD8, 2% to 2.5% of memory CD4, and about 0.39% of memory CD8 clonotypes. Estimated clonotype richness was generally larger for naive than for memory subsets. Higher generation probabilities were observed for clonotypes shared by all four sorted-subset donors than for non-shared clonotypes. Because the study included only a small number of donors, the genetic and exposure-history diversity represented was limited. Rarefaction of sorted-subset datasets indicated incomplete sequencing despite the large sequencing depth. Only blood was sampled, and tissue TCR repertoires likely differ from those in blood.

CD8 naive samples were obtained by positive selection for CCR7 among CD45RO-negative cells, yielding a CD45RA+CCR7+ population from which TemRA cells were excluded. Healthy HIV-negative adults with no recently reported acute infections or vaccinations were included as donors. Every donor was a Caucasian adult living in Nashville, Tennessee, USA. Blood was collected by leukapheresis, and PBMCs were isolated by Ficoll-Histopaque density gradient centrifugation and then cryopreserved in liquid nitrogen vapor phase. Analytical flow cytometry was used to check the purity and quantity of each magnetically sorted T cell population. Each sorted fraction had its genomic DNA isolated and then quantified by UV absorbance on a Nanodrop 2000c. Using the deep immunoSEQ assay, TCR CDR3 regions were amplified from genomic DNA by multiplex PCR. For each cell subset, the extracted genomic DNA was distributed evenly across all wells of several immunoSEQ 96-well plates, and each plate served as one replicate. For sorted subsets, each replicate PCR was loaded with roughly 200 ng genomic DNA, equivalent to 30,000 or so T cell genomes. Purified libraries were measured with a Qubit 3.0 fluorometer, size-checked on a Bioanalyzer 2100, and measured again with the KAPA Library Quantification kit. Every immunoSEQ 96-well plate was sequenced on a dedicated single-read 150-cycle Illumina NextSeq 550 flow cell. In the authors' own workflow: Because the immunoSEQ output held only junctional sequences and lacked quality scores, the filtering could not match the filtering applied to full-length reads. To assign V/J genes and CDR3, sequences were annotated using PyIR, a Python wrapper for IgBLAST v1.9, with IMGT germline references. Reads were removed for weak V/J assignments (E-value above 1e-6), missing CDR3, stop codons, out-of-frame junctions, or ambiguous translated residues. V3J clonotypes were defined as sequences sharing the same inferred V gene, J gene, and CDR3 amino acid sequence. The percentage overlap between two repertoires was calculated by dividing the number of shared unique clonotypes by the size of the smaller repertoire. RTK rarefaction, the Chao1 estimator, and Recon v2.1 estimates of unobserved clonotypes were used to assess repertoire richness. OLGA was used to compute generation probabilities for all TCRbeta clonotypes that the gDNA method yielded from a few donors. The source is immuneACCESS, and TCRdb retained only in-frame sequences with V and J called. Part of the clones is not carried over; for the studies checked, unresolved V genes explain less than half of this, and the remainder is unexplained. V, J and clone size are taken as reported in that table, and D and trimming were inferred from the DNA itself. This sample is represented by hundreds of thousands of clones; 85% to 95% of them were singletons. About 0.11% of the sample is held by the ten biggest clonotypes.

The sample taken for sequencing was naive CD8+ T cells sorted from blood. The sample's cell subset or site, from its label and the paper: CD45RA+CCR7+. The receptor was derived from a woman in her 30s in good health. Rearrangement joined TRBV4-1 to TRBJ2-5, with 8 bases matching TRBD1. The CDR3 region has the sequence CASSQYHDDRGGETQYF. Here is the DNA: TGCGCCAGCAGCCAATATCACGATGACAGGGGCGGCGAGACCCAGTACTTC.